This is a list of T cell receptor beta chains from one sample in a study of T cell clonotyping in hematopoietic cell transplantation. Sequenced by immunoSEQ multiplex PCR; TCRdb stores in-frame clones only, minus some. The sample shows some 8,600 clones, less than 85% of them seen only once. The sequencing here drew on PBMCs, taken at the time of graft-versus-host disease after allogeneic stem cell transplant. These TCRs come from a male patient over 55 who had an allogeneic stem cell transplant from an unrelated donor, so the T cells may come from the graft donor. Some clones in this sample may be carry-over from other donors' samples. Each CDR3 is given with its conserved first and last residue. Part of the rows lack a size; the others show once, few, many or a class for expanded clones.

CDR3: CASSQGRGDTQYF
size: NA
V: TRBV4-2

CDR3: CSVEPTRGSYNEQFF
size: NA
V: TRBV29-1

CDR3: CASSPTRGTYEQYF
size: NA
V: TRBV6-5

CDR3: CASSEGVIPYEQYF
size: NA
V: TRBV6-1

CDR3: CASSPQEGPTNTEAFF
size: few
V: TRBV18

CDR3: CASSPLPRGGQPQHF
size: NA
V: TRBV2

CDR3: CASRRGNSGNTIYF
size: few
V: TRBV6-5

CDR3: CASSQDRVNNSPLHF
size: NA
V: TRBV4-1

CDR3: CASSRGDYGYTF
size: NA
V: TRBV7-2

CDR3: CASSPRQGDSPLHF
size: few
V: TRBV7-9

CDR3: CASSLEGSLGDYGYTF
size: NA
V: TRBV5-5

CDR3: CASSGSLQGAGANVLTF
size: NA
V: TRBV6-1

CDR3: CASIPQGASEAFF
size: NA
V: TRBV19

CDR3: CASSLGTGVEKLFF
size: NA
V: TRBV5-6

CDR3: CASSTLDRRGGYTF
size: NA
V: TRBV19

CDR3: CASSVVTGAGTEAFF
size: NA
V: TRBV9

CDR3: CASRVAGGLREQYF
size: NA
V: TRBV2

CDR3: CASSSLAGGADTQYF
size: once
V: TRBV13

CDR3: CASSRYNSPLHF
size: NA
V: TRBV7-9

CDR3: CASSSKENRVEAFF
size: NA
V: TRBV7-9

CDR3: CASTNTPGSAEAFF
size: NA
V: TRBV6-6

CDR3: CASSISRGQGETQYF
size: NA
V: TRBV19

CDR3: CASSFMNGANVLTF
size: NA
V: TRBV7-2

CDR3: CASSPQETQYF
size: NA
V: TRBV7-8

CDR3: CASSSEFRAYEQYF
size: hyperexpanded
V: TRBV5-6

CDR3: CASSNRTSTTEAFF
size: NA
V: TRBV7-7

CDR3: CASSYSGGNYEQYF
size: NA
V: TRBV6-5

CDR3: CASSLVGGELFF
size: NA
V: TRBV5-1

CDR3: CASSARGHSYEQYF
size: NA
V: TRBV2

CDR3: CASSRGQGGTEAFF
size: NA
V: TRBV6-5

CDR3: CASSPTGLSTEAFF
size: NA
V: TRBV7-3

CDR3: CASSPDLSNEQYF
size: NA
V: TRBV5-4

CDR3: CASSSGQVQETQYF
size: medium-sized
V: TRBV7-2

CDR3: CASSTENGYTGELFF
size: NA
V: TRBV5-6

CDR3: CASSQGDEHRNTGELFF
size: once
V: TRBV4-2

CDR3: CASSEPTGRAQYF
size: NA
V: TRBV25-1

CDR3: CASSQALRRTYEQYF
size: NA
V: TRBV4-1

CDR3: CASRGGRGPLNQPQHF
size: few
V: TRBV2

CDR3: CASSPTRLAREQYF
size: NA
V: TRBV7-4

CDR3: CASSVGIISTDTQYF
size: NA
V: TRBV9

CDR3: CASSPGEGTEAFF
size: NA
V: TRBV18

CDR3: CASSWGGAGETQYF
size: NA
V: TRBV5-1

CDR3: CASSLGASSYQETQYF
size: NA
V: TRBV5-1

CDR3: CASTGDIRGPYTGELFF
size: NA
V: TRBV9

CDR3: CASRLGLGGRADTQYF
size: NA
V: TRBV7-8

CDR3: CASREGGKETQYF
size: NA
V: TRBV6-1

CDR3: CASSLSSNTGYGGTEAFF
size: NA
V: TRBV7-2

CDR3: CASSLARDSSTDTQYF
size: NA
V: TRBV7-9

CDR3: CASSYGTLDEQFF
size: NA
V: TRBV5-6

CDR3: CASVLAENLNTGELFF
size: NA
V: TRBV6-6

CDR3: CASSSGTEHNYGYTF
size: NA
V: TRBV5-1

CDR3: CASAQVHRSTDTQYF
size: few
V: TRBV4-3

CDR3: CASSPMDRDYEQYF
size: NA
V: TRBV7-9

CDR3: CASSEDSDTDTQYF
size: NA
V: TRBV2

CDR3: CASSAGLAGGPSYNEQFF
size: NA
V: TRBV9

CDR3: CASSSRVESYEQYF
size: NA
V: TRBV6-5

CDR3: CASSVDTNTGELFF
size: NA
V: TRBV4-3

CDR3: CASSVGGGEAFF
size: NA
V: TRBV9

CDR3: CASSVVADTNYGYTF
size: NA
V: TRBV9